Listed below are T cell receptor beta chains from one sample, sequenced in a study of CD8 T cells in Susac syndrome. TCRdb re-called the immunoSEQ multiplex PCR reads through MiXCR, storing one row per CDR3 protein. The sample has some 99,000 distinct CDR3 sequences, around 94% seen once. The sample taken for sequencing was CD4+ T cells from PBMCs. All receptors come from a human donor with Susac syndrome. The CDR3 runs from the conserved cysteine through the conserved F or W. Each record gives: D gene, V gene, J gene, clone size, CDR3 protein, CDR3 DNA. D genes are given only for firm matches. Expanded clones are given a class, and other clones once, few, many or no size at all.

-	TRBV3-1	TRBJ2-1	-	CASSQAVGSPQFF	TGTGCCAGCAGCCAAGCGGTTGGGTCTCCCCAGTTCTTC
-	TRBV29-1	TRBJ2-6	-	CSVAGSGANVLTF	TGCAGCGTTGCGGGCTCTGGGGCCAACGTCCTGACTTTC
-	TRBV20-1	TRBJ1-6	-	CSARAGSNSPLHF	TGCAGTGCTAGGGCAGGGTCTAATTCACCCCTCCACTTT
-	TRBV29-1	TRBJ1-6	-	CSVRTATLNSPLHF	TGCAGCGTTCGGACAGCCACCCTCAATTCACCCCTCCACTTT
-	TRBV28	TRBJ2-7	-	CASLRPGNNYEQYF	TGTGCCAGCCTCCGGCCTGGGAACAACTACGAGCAGTACTTC
-	TRBV21-1	TRBJ2-7	-	CASSKAREDRDAYEQYF	TGTGCCAGCAGCAAAGCGAGGGAGGACAGGGACGCCTACGAGCAGTACTTC
-	TRBV15	TRBJ1-2	-	CATSRDEGQGRGYTF	TGTGCCACCAGCAGAGATGAGGGGCAGGGGCGAGGCTACACCTTC
-	TRBV9	TRBJ1-6	once	CASSVSQIGSPLHF	TGTGCCAGCAGCGTAAGTCAGATCGGTTCACCCCTCCACTTT
-	TRBV29-1	TRBJ1-1	-	CSTSQGGETEAFF	TGCAGCACATCACAGGGAGGGGAAACTGAAGCTTTCTTT
-	TRBV20-1	TRBJ2-7	-	CSAPSAESILSYEQYF	TGCAGTGCTCCTTCCGCGGAATCCATTCTTTCCTACGAGCAGTACTTC
-	TRBV25-1	TRBJ2-7	-	CASSESGGGLYEQYF	TGTGCCAGCAGTGAATCAGGAGGGGGCCTCTACGAGCAGTACTTC
TRBD2	TRBV9	TRBJ2-5	-	CASSVAPSGGLGRETQYF	TGTGCCAGCAGCGTAGCACCTAGCGGGGGGTTGGGGCGTGAGACCCAGTACTTC
-	TRBV27	TRBJ2-1	-	CASSVRNEQFF	TGTGCCAGCAGCGTGAGGAATGAGCAGTTCTTC
-	TRBV6-5	TRBJ1-2	-	CASRPTESNYGYTF	TGTGCCAGCAGGCCTACAGAGAGTAACTATGGCTACACCTTC
-	TRBV20-1	TRBJ1-5	-	CSARAAQTANQPQHF	TGCAGTGCTAGAGCCGCACAGACAGCTAATCAGCCCCAGCATTTT
-	TRBV7-2	TRBJ2-5	-	CASTTAVQETQYF	TGTGCCAGCACCACAGCAGTACAAGAGACCCAGTACTTC
-	TRBV20-1	TRBJ1-2	-	CSARDQGGNYGYTF	TGCAGTGCTAGAGATCAAGGGGGAAACTATGGCTACACCTTC